These 27 T cell receptor beta chains were sequenced from one sample in a study of tumor-infiltrating lymphocytes in primary liver carcinoma. Extraction also yielded germline DNA, while blood RNA was obtained from unsorted whole blood. TCR beta cDNA was prepared out of roughly 0.45 ug total RNA by means of a constant-region primer. Three nested multiplex PCR rounds, a slightly modified ARM-PCR, produced the libraries for TCR beta. Amplification in the first two PCR rounds was performed using TRBV1-TRBV30 forward primers and a C-beta reverse primer for 10 cycles each. MiXCR, run by TCRdb on the multiplex PCR reads, gives a single entry per CDR3 protein. The sample contains about 300,000 distinct CDR3 sequences, 50% to 70% of which appear only once. Sequencing was performed on peripheral blood. The receptors shown here come from a man aged 35 to 55 with primary liver carcinoma and hepatitis B virus infection.

Details on this clonotype: Likely a read error: the CDR3 ends without its conserved phenylalanine or tryptophan. J is TRBJ1-1 and V is TRBV6-2 or TRBV6-3; 7 bases are a match to TRBD1. Germline CDR1 and CDR2: MNHEY and SVGEGT. After removal of 4 bases from V and 9 bases from J, the junction contained 5 bases not matched to a gene. The CDR3 consists of 12 residues. This chain's CDR3 is CASSFPDRKAFS. The CDR3, as DNA: TGTGCCAGCAGTTTCCCGGACAGGAAAGCTTTCTCT.

Details on this clonotype: The junction departs from germline at one end; a sequencing error may be responsible. The genes are TRBV4-3 and TRBJ1-1; D uncertain. Germline loops: CDR1 LGHNA, CDR2 YSLEER. The CDR3 is 13 residues long. Written as DNA, the CDR3 is TGCACCAGCAGCCAAGAAACCAGACGTGAAGCTTTCTTT. Translating it yields CTSSQETRREAFF.

The J gene is TRBJ2-7, the V gene TRBV12-3 or TRBV12-4; D is uncertain. The CDR3 has 17 amino acids. With 6 bases removed from V and 0 bases from J, the gap between germline ends came to 21 bases. The CDR3, as DNA: TGTGCCAGCAGCCCCCCCCCTCGGACGGCGAGCTCCTACGAGCAGTACTTC. Its protein product is CASSPPPRTASSYEQYF.

This clonotype came up many times. The chain recombines TRBV29-1 with TRBJ2-7, with 7 bases that match TRBD2. Losses at the gene ends were 5 bases for V and 3 bases for J; bases not matched to a gene: 13. Per the germline V gene, CDR1 is SQVTM and CDR2 is ANQGSEA. The CDR3 has 15 residues. The CDR3 DNA is TGCAGCGTTCCCGTCACTAAGGGAGGGAGCTACGAGCAGTACTTC. As protein: CSVPVTKGGSYEQYF.

The chain recombines TRBV11-1 with TRBJ2-2; no definite D call. CDR3 size: 14 residues. Germline V CDR1 and CDR2: SGHAT, FQDESV (reference sequence). V lost 5 bases and J lost 3, with 10 bases in between. The CDR3 region has the DNA TGTGCCAGCAGCCGAGAATCGGACACCGGGGAGCTGTTTTTT. Translated, it gives CASSRESDTGELFF.

At least ten counts were recorded for this clonotype. V gene TRBV29-1 combines with J gene TRBJ2-2, with 8 bases that match TRBD1. The CDR3 runs 14 residues. The germline CDR1 and CDR2 sequences are SQVTM and ANQGSEA. V lost 5 bases and J lost 4; bases outside the gene matches: 6. CDR3 residues: CSVPGQGGTGELFF. In DNA, the CDR3 is TGCAGCGTTCCTGGACAGGGAGGCACCGGGGAGCTGTTTTTT.

With respect to this clonotype: This could be a read error, since a much larger clone is one nucleotide away. The chain joins TRBV6-2 or TRBV6-3 to TRBJ2-2; TRBD1 aligns across 8 bases. Germline V lookup: CDR1 MNHEY, CDR2 SVGEGT. The CDR3 runs to 15 residues. J lost 6 bases, V lost 7 bases, and 10 bases had no gene match. The CDR3 here is CASILDRGEAGELFF. The CDR3 coding sequence is TGTGCCAGCATCCTAGACAGGGGTGAGGCCGGGGAGCTGTTTTTT.

In regard to this clonotype: Since the CDR3 does not end with the conserved phenylalanine or tryptophan, this likely comes from a read error. The chain uses TRBV5-1 and TRBJ2-3; the match to TRBD2 covers 8 bases. Germline-derived CDR1 and CDR2 are SGHRS and YFSETQ. CDR3 length equals 14 residues. Trimming took 1 base from V and 4 from J; bases not matched to a gene: 2. The CDR3 sequence is CASSLSGSPDTQYL. CDR3 nucleotide sequence: TGCGCCAGCAGCTTGAGCGGGAGCCCAGATACGCAGTATTTA.

About this clonotype: This may arise from a read error, as a much more abundant clone is one base away. The chain is built from TRBV14 and TRBJ2-2, with unresolved D. This CDR3 is 14 amino acids long. Germline V gives CDR1 SGHDN, CDR2 FVKESK. Between the trimmed V and J ends, which lost 2 bases and 5 bases, there was a span of 9 bases. The chain's CDR3 is CASSQMQGTGELFF. As DNA, the CDR3 is TGTGCCAGCAGCCAAATGCAAGGGACCGGGGAGCTGTTTTTT.

In the case of this clonotype: A much larger clone differs by one base, so this may be a read error. V gene TRBV29-1 combines with J gene TRBJ2-1; either TRBD1 or TRBD2 may supply D (5 bases each). This CDR3 region has 11 residues. Germline lookup yields CDR1 SQVTM and CDR2 ANQGSEA. In DNA form, the CDR3 reads TGCTGCGTTGGGGGCTACAATGAGCAGTTCTTC. Its translation is CCVGGYNEQFF.

The V gene is TRBV7-8, the J gene TRBJ2-3; the D is unclear. The ends were cut back, 3 bases at V and 4 bases at J, with 8 bases in the middle. The CDR3 has 13 residues. CDR1 is SGHVS and CDR2 is FQNEAQ in the germline V gene. The DNA of the CDR3 is TGTGCCAGCAGCTTTGAGGACGCAGATACGCAGTATTTT. This translates into CASSFEDADTQYF.

This clonotype has a count of ten or more. J is TRBJ2-2 and V is TRBV11-2; TRBD2 aligns across 11 bases. Germline V lookup: CDR1 SGHAT, CDR2 FQNNGV. This CDR3 region has 18 residues. The junction had 11 bases not matched to a gene; V was cut back by 5 bases and J by 3 bases. The CDR3 DNA sequence: TGTGCCAGCAGCCTCTTCCCTAGCGGGAGGAAGTACACCGGGGAGCTGTTTTTT. Translated: CASSLFPSGRKYTGELFF.

This clonotype was found many times. This rearrangement joins TRBV29-1 to TRBJ2-5; 7 nucleotides match TRBD2. The length of the CDR3 is 13 residues. V lost 4 bases and J lost 4; bases outside the gene matches: 6. Germline V lookup: CDR1 SQVTM, CDR2 ANQGSEA. CDR3 protein: CSVGGGTGETQYF. The CDR3 region has the DNA TGCAGCGTTGGGGGGGGAACGGGAGAGACCCAGTACTTC.

The chain is built from TRBV6-5 and TRBJ1-2; 7 bases map to TRBD1. Looked up from germline, CDR1 is MNHEY and CDR2 is SVGAGI. The junction had 9 bases not matched to a gene; V was cut back by 6 bases and J by 8 bases. The CDR3 is made up of 13 amino acids. The CDR3 region has the DNA TGTGCCAGCAGAAAACAGGGGACCGGCGGCTACACCTTC. Translating it yields CASRKQGTGGYTF.

In regard to this clonotype: A read error may account for a junction end that differs from germline. The chain links TRBV6-5 to TRBJ2-7; the D gene is possibly TRBD1 (6 bases). Germline loops: CDR1 MNHEY, CDR2 SVGAGI. CDR3 size: 14 residues. CDR3 protein: CASSQRDTIYEQYF. The CDR3 DNA reads TGTGCTAGCAGCCAGAGGGACACCATCTACGAGCAGTACTTC.

Worth noting for this clonotype: A much larger clone lies a single base off, so this may be a read error. The chain is built from TRBV4-1 and TRBJ2-2; no clear D. This CDR3 spans 11 amino acids. The V end was cut by 2 bases, the J end by 12 bases, with 7 bases between. The germline V gene has CDR1 MGHRA and CDR2 YSYEKL. The CDR3 sequence is CASSQTLQLFF. The CDR3 nucleotides are TGCGCCAGCAGCCAAACCCTGCAGCTGTTTTTT.

This clonotype was recorded at least ten times. This sequence joins TRBV6-2 or TRBV6-3 and TRBJ2-7; 10 bases agree with TRBD2. The CDR3 runs to 15 residues. CDR1 and CDR2 (germline): MNHEY, SVGEGT. Trimming took 6 bases from V and 4 from J; bases not matched to a gene: 9. CDR3 sequence (DNA): TGTGCCAGCAGCCGCAGCGGGAGGGCCTCATACGAGCAGTACTTC. Amino acids: CASSRSGRASYEQYF.

Remarks on this clonotype: A clone one base away is much larger, so this may be a read error. The chain recombines TRBV5-6 with TRBJ2-2; 7 bases are shared with TRBD1. From germline, CDR1 is SGHDT and CDR2 YYEEEE. The CDR3 length is 15 residues. Trimming took 3 bases from V and 4 from J; bases not matched to a gene: 6. The CDR3 nucleotides are TGTGCCAGCAGCTCCTGGACAGGAGCCACCGGGGAGCTGTTTTTT. Encoded protein: CASSSWTGATGELFF.

With respect to this clonotype: A read error may account for a junction end that differs from germline. The genes are TRBV5-5 and TRBJ1-5; possible D gene TRBD1, 5 bases. CDR3 size: 15 residues. In germline, CDR1 is SGHKS, CDR2 YYEKEE (reference sequence). CDR3 nucleotides: TGTGCTAGCAGCGTCGCGGGGGGGAGCAGTCAGCCCCAGCATTTT. This sequence encodes CASSVAGGSSQPQHF.

Of note for this clonotype: A read error may explain this, as a much larger clone is one base away. This sequence joins TRBV6-1 and TRBJ1-6; 7 bases line up with TRBD1. Germline V gives CDR1 MNHNS, CDR2 SASEGT. This CDR3 contains 14 residues. V dropped 4 bases and J dropped 9; count of bases not matched to a gene: 6. CDR3 region: CASSGQGGGSPLHF. The DNA for the CDR3 is TGTGCCAGCAGTGGACAGGGTGGAGGTTCACCCCTCCACTTT.

At least ten counts were recorded for this clonotype. The rearrangement joins TRBV11-2 to TRBJ1-1; D possibly corresponds to TRBD1 (5 bases). The CDR3 is made up of 15 amino acids. Germline V gives CDR1 SGHAT, CDR2 FQNNGV. V was pared by 4 bases and J by 1 base, with 13 bases between. CDR3: CASSWGGGGNTEAFF. CDR3 sequence (DNA): TGTGCCAGCAGCTGGGGAGGTGGGGGGAACACTGAAGCTTTCTTT.

This clonotype was detected many times. The V gene is TRBV4-2, the J gene TRBJ2-1, with D tentatively TRBD2 (6 bases). With 5 bases removed from V and 8 bases from J, the gap between germline ends came to 13 bases. Germline lookup yields CDR1 LGHNA and CDR2 YNFKEQ. The CDR3 covers 13 residues. The CDR3 loop is CASSAARDYEQFF. CDR3 coding DNA: TGTGCCAGCAGCGCAGCGCGGGACTATGAGCAGTTCTTC.

This clonotype showed up just a few times. The gene calls are TRBV7-9 and TRBJ2-2, with D possibly matching TRBD2 (5 bases). The length of the CDR3 is 16 residues. Trimming pared 5 bases from V and 2 bases from J, leaving 15 bases between. Germline loops: CDR1 SEHNR, CDR2 FQNEAQ (reference sequence). DNA for the CDR3: TGTGCCAGCAGCCGTTCGAAGAGGGTAAACACCGGGGAGCTGTTTTTT. This gives the protein CASSRSKRVNTGELFF.

About this clonotype itself: A much more abundant neighbour one base away suggests this may be a read error. This chain joins TRBV5-1 and TRBJ2-1; no firm D call. The V and J ends lost 0 bases and 0 bases respectively, with 10 bases between them. The CDR3 covers 16 residues. In germline, CDR1 is SGHRS, CDR2 YFSETQ. The DNA for the CDR3 is TGCGCCAGCAGCTTGGAGGCGGCGAACTCCTACAATGAGCAGTTCTTC. Translating it yields CASSLEAANSYNEQFF.

Note on this clonotype: As the CDR3 is not closed by the conserved phenylalanine or tryptophan, this likely results from a read error. This chain connects TRBV5-4 to TRBJ2-3; no definite D call. CDR1 is SGHNT and CDR2 is YYREEE in the germline V gene (reference sequence). The CDR3 covers 13 residues. V was trimmed by 2 bases and J by 9 bases, leaving 13 bases between them. The CDR3 nucleotides read TGTGCCAGCAGCTTAAACCCGGAGCCGACGCAGTATTTA. As protein: CASSLNPEPTQYL.

As to this clonotype: A read error may explain this, as a much larger clone is one base away. The chain is built from TRBV29-1 and TRBJ1-5; no definite D call. The CDR3 loop spans 11 amino acids. In germline, CDR1 is SQVTM, CDR2 ANQGSEA. CDR3 protein: CGVWAGSAQHF. For the CDR3, the DNA is TGCGGCGTTTGGGCTGGATCGGCCCAGCATTTT. The full variable domain, completed using reference TRBV29-1 and TRBJ1-5, is SAVISQKPSRDICQRGTSLTIQCQVDSQVTMMFWYRQQPGQSLTLIATANQGSEATYESGFVIDKFPISRPNLTFSTLTVSNMSPEDSSIYLCGVWAGSAQHFGDGTRLSIL.

For this clonotype: This sequence may be a read error, since a much larger clone differs from it by one base. The chain carries TRBV7-9 and TRBJ1-4; the D is unclear. This CDR3 has 15 amino acids. Germline CDR1 reads SEHNR; CDR2 reads FQNEAQ (reference sequence). Trimming pared 5 bases from V and 6 bases from J, leaving 16 bases between. The CDR3 loop is CASSAHGVLHEKLFF. The CDR3 bases are TGTGCCAGCAGCGCCCACGGGGTATTGCATGAAAAACTGTTTTTT.